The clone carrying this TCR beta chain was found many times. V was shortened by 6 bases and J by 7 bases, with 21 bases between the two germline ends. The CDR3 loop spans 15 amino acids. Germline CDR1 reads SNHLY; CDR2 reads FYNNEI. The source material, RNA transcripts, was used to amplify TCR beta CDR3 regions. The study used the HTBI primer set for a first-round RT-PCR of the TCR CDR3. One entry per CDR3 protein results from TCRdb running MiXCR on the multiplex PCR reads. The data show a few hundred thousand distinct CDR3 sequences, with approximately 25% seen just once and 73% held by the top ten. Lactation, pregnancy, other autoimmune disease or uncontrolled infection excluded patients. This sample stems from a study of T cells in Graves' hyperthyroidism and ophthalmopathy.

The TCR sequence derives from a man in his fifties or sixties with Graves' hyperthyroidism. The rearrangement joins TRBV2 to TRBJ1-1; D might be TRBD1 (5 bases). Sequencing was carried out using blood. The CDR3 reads CASSELGRALSEAFF. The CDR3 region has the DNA TGTGCCAGCAGCGAACTCGGCAGGGCTCTCAGTGAAGCTTTCTTT.